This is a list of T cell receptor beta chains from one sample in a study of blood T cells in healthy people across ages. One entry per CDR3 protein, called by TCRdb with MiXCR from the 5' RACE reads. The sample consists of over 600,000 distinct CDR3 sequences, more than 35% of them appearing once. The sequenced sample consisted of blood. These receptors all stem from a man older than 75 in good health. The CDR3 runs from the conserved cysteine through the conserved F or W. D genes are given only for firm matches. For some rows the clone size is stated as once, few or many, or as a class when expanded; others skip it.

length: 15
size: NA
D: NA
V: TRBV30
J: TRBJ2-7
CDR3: CAWSPMSGLGREQYF
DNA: TGTGCCTGGAGTCCTATGAGCGGGCTTGGTCGCGAGCAGTACTTC

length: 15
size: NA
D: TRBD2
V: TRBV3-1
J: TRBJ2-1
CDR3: CASSHLAGMRGEQFF
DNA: TGTGCCAGCAGCCACTTAGCGGGGATGAGGGGTGAGCAGTTCTTC

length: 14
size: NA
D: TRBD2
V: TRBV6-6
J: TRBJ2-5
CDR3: CASKREDGQETQYF
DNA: TGTGCCAGCAAACGGGAGGACGGCCAAGAGACCCAGTACTTC

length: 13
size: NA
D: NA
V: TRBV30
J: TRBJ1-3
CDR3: CAWNGVSGNTIYF
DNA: TGTGCCTGGAACGGGGTCTCTGGAAACACCATATATTTT

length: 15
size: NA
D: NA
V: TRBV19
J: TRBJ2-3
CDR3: CASSIQQTSTDTQYF
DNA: TGTGCCAGTAGTATCCAACAGACTAGCACAGATACGCAGTATTTT

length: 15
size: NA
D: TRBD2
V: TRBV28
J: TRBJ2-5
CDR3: CASTPGISGMETQYF
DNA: TGTGCCAGCACGCCGGGTATTAGCGGGATGGAGACCCAGTACTTC

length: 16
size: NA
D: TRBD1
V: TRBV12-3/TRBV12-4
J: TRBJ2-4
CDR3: CASRHFPGQGIPIQYF
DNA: TGTGCCAGCAGACATTTTCCGGGACAGGGGATACCCATTCAGTACTTC

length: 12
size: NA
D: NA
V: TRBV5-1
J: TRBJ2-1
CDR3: CASSYDANEQFF
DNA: TGCGCCAGCAGCTACGATGCCAATGAGCAGTTCTTC

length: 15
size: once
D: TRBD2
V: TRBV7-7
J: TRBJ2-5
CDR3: CASSRGTSDQETQYF
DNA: TGTGCTAGCAGCCGGGGGACTAGCGACCAAGAGACCCAGTACTTC

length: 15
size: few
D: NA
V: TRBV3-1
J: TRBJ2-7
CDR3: CASTKGGEVAYEQYF
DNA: TGTGCCAGCACCAAAGGAGGAGAGGTAGCCTACGAGCAGTACTTC

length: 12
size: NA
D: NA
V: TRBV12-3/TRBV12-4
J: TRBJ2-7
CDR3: CASSRFSYEQYF
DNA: TGTGCCAGCAGCAGGTTCTCCTACGAGCAGTACTTC

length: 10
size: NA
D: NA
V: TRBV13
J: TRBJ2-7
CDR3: CASSCYEQYF
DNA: TGTGCCAGCAGCTGCTACGAGCAGTACTTC

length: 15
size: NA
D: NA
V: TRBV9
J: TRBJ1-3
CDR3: CASSIGPDSGNTIYF
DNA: TGTGCCAGCAGTATAGGACCTGACTCTGGAAACACCATATATTTT

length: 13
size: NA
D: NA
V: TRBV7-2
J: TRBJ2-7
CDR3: CASSLPVTDEQYF
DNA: TGTGCCAGCAGCCTCCCAGTTACGGACGAGCAGTACTTC

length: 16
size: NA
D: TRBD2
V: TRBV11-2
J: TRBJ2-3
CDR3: CASSATSGSGRDTQYF
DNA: TGTGCCAGCAGCGCGACTTCCGGTAGCGGGAGAGATACGCAGTATTTT

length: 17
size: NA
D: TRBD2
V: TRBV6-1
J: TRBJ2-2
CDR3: CASSTKRGGQETGELFF
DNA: TGTGCCAGCAGTACCAAGCGGGGGGGCCAAGAAACCGGGGAGCTGTTTTTT

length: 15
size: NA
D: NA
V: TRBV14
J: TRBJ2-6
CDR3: CASSLSIAGANVLTF
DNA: TGTGCCAGCAGCTTGTCCATCGCTGGGGCCAACGTCCTGACTTTC

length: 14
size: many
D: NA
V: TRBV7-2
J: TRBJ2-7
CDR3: CASSLQGGRYEQYF
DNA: TGTGCCAGCAGTCTCCAGGGGGGGCGATACGAGCAGTACTTC

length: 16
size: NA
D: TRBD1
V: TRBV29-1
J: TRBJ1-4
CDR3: CSVQPDRGGTNEKLFF
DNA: TGCAGCGTCCAACCGGACAGGGGGGGAACTAATGAAAAACTGTTTTTT

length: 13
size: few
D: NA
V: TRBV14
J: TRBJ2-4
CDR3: CASSQDRPAIQYF
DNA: TGTGCCAGCAGCCAAGATCGCCCAGCCATTCAGTACTTC

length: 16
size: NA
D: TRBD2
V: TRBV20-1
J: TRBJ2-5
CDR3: CSASFPSGGADETQYF
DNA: TGCAGTGCTAGTTTCCCTAGCGGGGGGGCAGATGAGACCCAGTACTTC

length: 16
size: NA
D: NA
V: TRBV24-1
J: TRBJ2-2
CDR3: CATSDLTRSGTGELFF
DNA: TGTGCCACCAGTGATTTGACGAGGTCAGGCACCGGGGAGCTGTTTTTT

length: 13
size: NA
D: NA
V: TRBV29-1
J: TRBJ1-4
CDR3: CSVGEQLNEKLFF
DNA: TGCAGCGTTGGGGAACAGCTTAATGAAAAACTGTTTTTT

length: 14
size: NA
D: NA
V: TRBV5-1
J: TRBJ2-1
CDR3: CASSLDRLTGEQFF
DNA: TGCGCCAGCAGCTTGGATCGACTCACCGGTGAGCAGTTCTTC

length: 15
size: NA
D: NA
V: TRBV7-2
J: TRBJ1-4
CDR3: CASSSPRGSNEKLFF
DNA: TGTGCCAGCAGCTCCCCCAGGGGTTCTAATGAAAAACTGTTTTTT

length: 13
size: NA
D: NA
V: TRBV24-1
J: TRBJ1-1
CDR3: CATRGSSELEAFF
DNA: TGTGCCACCAGGGGGTCGTCGGAACTTGAAGCTTTCTTT

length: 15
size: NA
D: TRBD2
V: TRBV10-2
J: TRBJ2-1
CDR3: CASSDGTSGGREQFF
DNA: TGCGCCAGCAGTGACGGGACTAGCGGGGGGAGGGAGCAGTTCTTC

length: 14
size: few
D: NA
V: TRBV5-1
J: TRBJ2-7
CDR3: CASSPPGGFDEQYF
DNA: TGCGCCAGCAGCCCCCCCGGGGGATTCGACGAGCAGTACTTC

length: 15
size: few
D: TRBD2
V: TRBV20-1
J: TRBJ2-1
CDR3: CSARDTLAGTNEQFF
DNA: TGCAGTGCTAGAGATACACTAGCGGGAACCAATGAGCAGTTCTTC

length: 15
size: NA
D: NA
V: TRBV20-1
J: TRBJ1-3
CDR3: CSARLGADSGNTIYF
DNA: TGCAGTGCTAGACTGGGGGCAGACTCTGGAAACACCATATATTTT

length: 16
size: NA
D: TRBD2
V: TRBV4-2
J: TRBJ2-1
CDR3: CASSPHRRETYNERFF
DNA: TGTGCCAGCAGCCCCCACCGGCGGGAGACTTACAATGAGCGGTTCTTC

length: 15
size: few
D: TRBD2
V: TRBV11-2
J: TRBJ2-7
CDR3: CASSSSWEGPFEQYF
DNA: TGTGCCAGCAGCTCTTCTTGGGAGGGCCCCTTCGAGCAGTACTTC

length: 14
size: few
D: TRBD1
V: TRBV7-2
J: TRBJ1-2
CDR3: CASSRDRGGYGYTF
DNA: TGTGCCAGCAGCCGGGACAGGGGTGGCTATGGCTACACCTTC

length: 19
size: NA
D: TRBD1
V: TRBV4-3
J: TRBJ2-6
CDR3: CASSQDKRQGLPGANVLTF
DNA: TGCGCCAGCAGCCAAGATAAACGACAGGGTCTTCCTGGGGCCAACGTCCTGACTTTC

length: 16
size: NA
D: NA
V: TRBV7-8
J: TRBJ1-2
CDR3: CASSLNMGIGSYGYTF
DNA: TGTGCCAGCAGCTTAAATATGGGGATTGGTAGCTATGGCTACACCTTC

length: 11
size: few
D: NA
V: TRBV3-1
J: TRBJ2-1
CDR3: CASSQEVEQFF
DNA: TGTGCCAGCAGCCAAGAAGTTGAGCAGTTCTTC

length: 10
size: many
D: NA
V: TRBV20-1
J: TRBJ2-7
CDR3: CSASNYEQYF
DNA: TGCAGTGCTAGTAATTACGAGCAGTACTTC